Listed below are T cell receptor beta chains from one sample, sequenced in a study of T cell clones after liver transplantation. Generated by immunoSEQ multiplex PCR, the TCRdb table keeps only in-frame clones and is missing some. The sample lists some 45,000 clones, 86% occurring once. This specimen consisted of CD4+ T cells from blood, obtained 24 months after liver transplant. The receptors originated from a human patient who received a liver transplant. Some T cells may trace back to the graft donor. The CDR3 runs from the conserved cysteine through the conserved F or W. The size field is filled for only some rows; it gives once, few, many or a size class.

clone size: .; J gene: TRBJ2-5; V gene: TRBV7-7; CDR3 protein: CASSLTLQETQYF
clone size: .; J gene: TRBJ1-3; V gene: TRBV11-2; CDR3 protein: CASSSTQGNTIYF
clone size: .; J gene: TRBJ1-1; V gene: TRBV6-1; CDR3 protein: CASSEPPLRQGDTEAFF
clone size: .; J gene: TRBJ1-4; V gene: TRBV10-3; CDR3 protein: CATQGGVGEEKLFF
clone size: few; J gene: TRBJ1-1; V gene: TRBV7-2; CDR3 protein: CASSLPTGATEAFF
clone size: once; J gene: TRBJ2-2; V gene: TRBV9; CDR3 protein: CASSVAGPNTGELFF
clone size: .; J gene: TRBJ1-4; V gene: TRBV7-6; CDR3 protein: CASSDGTGDEKLFF
clone size: .; J gene: TRBJ1-5; V gene: TRBV6-5; CDR3 protein: CASSYSGRGQPQHF
clone size: .; J gene: TRBJ2-5; V gene: TRBV7-8; CDR3 protein: CASSLHLATGETQYF
clone size: .; J gene: TRBJ2-7; V gene: TRBV28; CDR3 protein: CASSSWIWTSENYEQYF
clone size: .; J gene: TRBJ1-5; V gene: TRBV7-9; CDR3 protein: CASSLGQGAQHF
clone size: .; J gene: TRBJ2-3; V gene: TRBV11-2; CDR3 protein: CASRLRTGPSTDTQYF
clone size: .; J gene: TRBJ2-3; V gene: TRBV11-1; CDR3 protein: CASSPGTSHGTDTQYF
clone size: .; J gene: TRBJ2-1; V gene: TRBV5-1; CDR3 protein: CASSQGQAYNEQFF